This T cell receptor (beta chain) appears in the sequencing data of a study of blood T cells in healthy people across ages. Trimming removed 6 bases from V and 10 bases from J, with 14 bases in between. In germline, CDR1 is LGHNT, CDR2 FRNRAP. The CDR3 sequence is 12 residues long. Combining a sample-barcoded 5' primer with a J-beta primer mix, a second PCR ran for about 7 to 12 cycles. From the 5' RACE reads, TCRdb called clonotypes with MiXCR, one entry per CDR3 protein. The sample holds 710,000 or so distinct CDR3 sequences, 32% seen once. There were healthy Caucasian individuals from Russia, aged roughly 6 to 100, serving as donors. Isolated per sample were at least 6 million PBMCs. Study results and caveats: The fall in TCR beta diversity per million T cells was roughly linear with age. Naive CD4+ cell counts and diversity both ran higher in long-lived than in aged donors.

This clonotype came up many times. Its antigen is not known. This TCR came from a woman older than 75 in good health. The source material was blood. The chain links TRBV12-5 to TRBJ2-3, with D hard to call. CDR3 in DNA: TGTGCTAGTGGGTTAACCCACAGATCGCAGTATTTT. It codes for CASGLTHRSQYF.